This T cell receptor (beta chain) was captured by sequencing in a study of shared clonotypes between healthy human individuals. Study at large: A few men and two women, aged 18 to 49, were donors.

Some clones are missing from TCRdb's copy, which holds only in-frame ones; the method was immunoSEQ multiplex PCR. Among 2 million to 2.5 million clones listed, nearly 97% were seen once. Germline CDR1 reads KGHSH; CDR2 reads LQKENI. There are 15 residues in the CDR3. Trimming pared 6 bases from V and 0 bases from J, leaving 11 bases between. This chain joins TRBV18 and TRBJ1-4; no clear D. This receptor was identified in a man aged 18 to 30 in good health. Sequencing used naive CD4+ T cells sorted from blood. Subset denoted: CD45RA+ positively selected. DNA of the CDR3: TGTGCCAGCTCGCCTTTCCAGACAACTAATGAAAAACTGTTTTTT. It encodes CASSPFQTTNEKLFF.